Following are 2 T cell receptor beta chains from one sample sequenced in a study of blood T cells in healthy people across ages. A sample-barcoded 5' primer and a J-beta primer mix were used in a second PCR of about 7 to 12 cycles. MiXCR, run by TCRdb on the 5' RACE reads, gives a single entry per CDR3 protein. This sample has fewer than 1.5 million distinct CDR3 sequences, with 35% to 45% found just once. The sequencing input was blood. The origin of the receptors is a woman aged 18-35 years in good health.

This clonotype turned up a few times. In DNA form, the CDR3 reads TGTGCCAGCAAGGGCGGGGTGAACACCGGGGAGCTGTTTTTT. Translation gives CASKGGVNTGELFF. The chain couples TRBV3-1 to TRBJ2-2; maybe TRBD2 (6 bases). The CDR3 is 14 residues long. V was clipped by 7 bases and J by 1 base, with 10 bases between them. Per the germline V gene, CDR1 is LGHDT and CDR2 is YNNKEL (reference sequence).

This clonotype has only a few counts. This sequence joins TRBV20-1 and TRBJ1-5, with D possibly TRBD1 on 5 matching bases. Germline V gives CDR1 DFQATT, CDR2 SNEGSKA (reference sequence). The ends were cut back, 6 bases at V and 1 base at J, with 22 bases in the middle. The CDR3 extends over 17 amino acids. The CDR3 DNA sequence: TGCAGTGCACGCAGGAGAAGCTTGGGGGGGAGCAATCAGCCCCAGCATTTT. This translates into CSARRRSLGGSNQPQHF.